The 24 T cell receptor beta chains below were found in one sample sequenced in a study of Ad26.COV2.S vaccination and SARS-CoV-2 variants. Measured with immunoSEQ multiplex PCR; TCRdb has only the in-frame clones, and not every one. This table holds 150,000 to 200,000 clones, roughly 89% found once. Sequences were derived from peripheral blood, sampled after recovery from COVID-19. These TCRs come from a human donor who had recovered from COVID-19.

The chain is built from TRBV24-1 and TRBJ1-1; no reliable D call. The V end lost 7 bases, the J end lost 4 bases, and 18 bases lay between the germline ends. CDR3 length equals 15 residues. The germline V gene encodes CDR1 KGHDR and CDR2 SFDVKD. This CDR3 reads CATRAGSGRVTEAFF. The CDR3 DNA reads as TGTGCCACCAGGGCGGGCTCTGGGAGGGTCACTGAAGCTTTCTTT.

The V call is TRBV4-1, the J call TRBJ1-1; D might be TRBD1 (5 bases). CDR1 and CDR2 from the germline V gene are MGHRA and YSYEKL. The CDR3 has 14 amino acids. Trimming left V 1 base short and J 4 bases short, with 10 bases between. The CDR3 sequence is CASSQGTLGTEAFF. In DNA, the CDR3 is TGCGCCAGCAGCCAAGGGACATTGGGCACTGAAGCTTTCTTT.

CDR3 loop: CASSVGQIGDTEAFF. For the CDR3, the DNA is TGTGCCAGCAGCGTAGGACAGATTGGGGACACTGAAGCTTTCTTT. The V gene is TRBV9, the J gene TRBJ1-1; TRBD1 is a possible D gene (5 bases). The CDR3 loop spans 15 amino acids. Germline CDR1 SGDLS, CDR2 YYNGEE. V was cut by 0 bases and J by 3 bases, with 12 bases left in between.

The V call is TRBV6-5, the J call TRBJ1-2, with TRBD1 matching 7 bases. V lost 7 bases to trimming and J lost 8 bases; unmatched junction nucleotides: 10. The CDR3 is 13 residues long. Germline V gives CDR1 MNHEY, CDR2 SVGAGI. The CDR3 loop reads CASKNTGVDGYTF. The CDR3 nucleotides are TGTGCCAGCAAAAACACAGGGGTTGACGGCTACACCTTC.

The chain employs TRBV5-6 and TRBJ1-1; D is uncertain. Germline V CDR1 and CDR2: SGHDT, YYEEEE. This CDR3 region has 13 residues. Trimming pared 4 bases from V and 0 bases from J, leaving 7 bases between. The CDR3 region is CASSPGMNTEAFF. CDR3 coding DNA: TGTGCCAGCAGCCCCGGGATGAACACTGAAGCTTTCTTT.

The chain is built from TRBV5-4 and TRBJ1-2, with no clear D. The V gene lost 4 bases and the J gene lost 0 bases, with 10 bases spanning the gap. The length of the CDR3 is 14 residues. Germline values: CDR1 SGHNT, CDR2 YYREEE (reference sequence). CDR3 nucleotide sequence: TGTGCCAGCAGCCTAACTTTCTCTAACTATGGCTACACCTTC. It yields the protein CASSLTFSNYGYTF.

The rearrangement links TRBV28 to TRBJ1-4; D is perhaps TRBD1 (6 bases). Germline V CDR1 and CDR2: MDHEN, SYDVKM. V was shortened by 7 bases and J by 8 bases, with 14 bases between the two germline ends. The CDR3 sequence is 13 residues long. The CDR3 here is CASKGDGSEKLFF. CDR3 DNA: TGTGCCAGCAAGGGGGACGGTAGCGAAAAACTGTTTTTT.

The rearrangement links TRBV7-9 to TRBJ2-1; 10 bases agree with TRBD2. This CDR3 comprises 14 residues. CDR1 is SEHNR and CDR2 is FQNEAQ in the germline V gene (reference sequence). V trimming: 5 bases; J trimming: 15 bases; junction bases outside the gene matches: 13. The CDR3 region has the DNA TGTGCCAGCAGCGAAGAGGGGCTAGCGGGAGCGCTGTTCTTC. It is translated as CASSEEGLAGALFF. Filled out from reference TRBV7-9 and TRBJ2-1, the complete variable domain reads DTGVSQNPRHKITKRGQNVTFRCDPISEHNRLYWYRQTLGQGPEFLTYFQNEAQLEKSRLLSDRFSAERPKGSFSTLEIQRTEQGDSAMYLCASSEEGLAGALFFGPGTRLTVL.

CDR3 sequence reads: CASSLIAGGWNEQFF. DNA of the CDR3: TGTGCCAGCAGCCTAATAGCGGGAGGTTGGAATGAGCAGTTCTTC. The chain carries TRBV7-3 and TRBJ2-1; 10 bases are a match to TRBD2. Germline values: CDR1 SGHTA, CDR2 FQGTGA. This CDR3 region has 15 residues. V gave up 5 bases and J gave up 7 bases; unmatched junction bases: 8.

This chain links TRBV3-1 (or the pseudogene TRBV3-2) with TRBJ2-1; 8 nucleotides agree with TRBD1. V shed 1 base, J shed 7 bases, and the junction held 15 bases outside the gene matches. The CDR3 has 18 residues. Germline V lookup: CDR1 LGHDT, CDR2 YNNKEL (reference sequence). This chain's CDR3 is CASSQVRQEIQGGNEQFF. The CDR3 DNA is TGTGCCAGCAGCCAAGTTAGGCAGGAGATACAGGGGGGAAATGAGCAGTTCTTC.

The chain links TRBV7-9 to TRBJ2-5; no firm D call. From germline, CDR1 is SEHNR and CDR2 FQNEAQ (reference sequence). The CDR3 runs 12 residues. Deletions cut 5 bases from V and 5 bases from J, with 9 bases between. The CDR3 sequence is CASSASGETQYF. The CDR3 bases are TGTGCCAGCAGCGCATCCGGGGAGACCCAGTACTTC.

This rearrangement joins TRBV7-3 to TRBJ2-1, with 9 bases fitting TRBD2. The CDR3 spans 15 residues. The germline V gene has CDR1 SGHTA and CDR2 FQGTGA. The V and J ends lost 2 bases and 6 bases, in that order; junction bases with no gene match: 5. DNA for the CDR3: TGTGCCAGCAGCTTAGCGGGGGGGCCGCTCAATGAGCAGTTCTTC. Protein product: CASSLAGGPLNEQFF.

This clone was recorded once. This rearrangement joins TRBV5-5 to TRBJ2-3; D might be TRBD2 (6 bases). Per the germline V gene, CDR1 is SGHKS and CDR2 is YYEKEE (reference sequence). Trimming shortened V by 2 bases and J by 0 bases, and 7 bases separated the two germline ends. This CDR3 region has 14 residues. Written as DNA, the CDR3 is TGTGCCAGCAGCTTTGGGAGGAGCACAGATACGCAGTATTTT. It yields the protein CASSFGRSTDTQYF.

This clone occurred once. This chain uses TRBV6-1 with TRBJ1-5, with D possibly being TRBD1 (6 bases). Trimming took 2 bases from V and 3 from J, leaving 11 bases between them. The CDR3 is 15 amino acids. Per germline, CDR1 MNHNS and CDR2 SASEGT. The DNA for the CDR3 is TGTGCCAGCAGTGAATGGTCAGGGGACAATCAGCCCCAGCATTTT. Translated: CASSEWSGDNQPQHF.

CDR3 sequence (DNA): TGTGCCAGCAGACCCCGGGACAGGGAGACCCAGTACTTC. This encodes CASRPRDRETQYF. This sequence joins TRBV6-1 and TRBJ2-5, with 8 positions matching TRBD1. V lost 6 bases, J lost 5 bases, and 5 bases stayed unmatched. This CDR3 region has 13 residues. The V gene's germline CDR1 is MNHNS and CDR2 SASEGT.

The chain couples TRBV28 to TRBJ1-5; 8 nucleotides match TRBD1. The CDR3 spans 14 residues. Germline CDR1 MDHEN, CDR2 SYDVKM. V dropped 4 bases and J dropped 6; count of bases not matched to a gene: 5. The chain's CDR3 is CASSSGTGAQPQHF. The CDR3 DNA sequence: TGTGCCAGCAGTTCCGGGACAGGCGCTCAGCCCCAGCATTTT.

V usage is TRBV15 and J usage is TRBJ2-5; no definite D call. Trimming took off 0 bases at V and 5 bases at J, with 10 bases between the two ends. CDR1 is LNHNV, CDR2 YYDKDF, per germline (reference sequence). CDR3 length equals 14 residues. CDR3 in amino acids: CATSRDSLVETQYF. DNA of the CDR3: TGTGCCACCAGCAGAGATAGTCTAGTGGAGACCCAGTACTTC.

The chain links TRBV19 to TRBJ2-3; D is ambiguous. The CDR3 runs 20 residues. Germline V CDR1 and CDR2: LNHDA, SQIVND (reference sequence). V gave up 4 bases and J gave up 2 bases, with 28 bases separating them. The CDR3 nucleotides read TGTGCCAGTAGTACTACCCCACGGACGTCCCTAACCAAACCCACAGATACGCAGTATTTT. It is translated as CASSTTPRTSLTKPTDTQYF.

The chain combines TRBV12-3 or TRBV12-4 with TRBJ1-2; D ambiguous. The V gene lost 6 bases and the J gene lost 1 base, with 6 bases spanning the gap. The CDR3 is made up of 12 amino acids. The CDR3 reads CASSTDNYGYTF. CDR3 nucleotide sequence: TGTGCCAGCAGCACGGATAACTATGGCTACACCTTC.

The J gene is TRBJ1-2, the V gene TRBV5-1; the D is unclear. This CDR3 has 13 residues. The ends were cut back, 0 bases at V and 5 bases at J, with 8 bases in the middle. Germline CDR1 and CDR2: SGHRS and YFSETQ. In nucleotides, the CDR3 is TGCGCCAGCAGCTTGGACGGAGTTTATGGCTACACCTTC. Protein sequence: CASSLDGVYGYTF. Together with reference TRBV5-1 and TRBJ1-2, the CDR3 gives the full variable domain: KAGVTQTPRYLIKTRGQQVTLSCSPISGHRSVSWYQQTPGQGLQFLFEYFSETQRNKGNFPGRFSGRQFSNSRSEMNVSTLELGDSALYLCASSLDGVYGYTFGSGTRLTVV.

This sequence joins TRBV11-2 and TRBJ1-1, with a tentative D call TRBD1 (5 bases). Trimming stripped 5 bases from V and 10 bases from J, with 17 bases between. Germline-derived CDR1 and CDR2 are SGHAT and FQNNGV. This CDR3 region has 13 residues. This CDR3 is CASSPAGRSRAFF. As DNA, the CDR3 is TGTGCCAGCAGCCCCGCGGGACGATCTCGAGCTTTCTTT. Together with reference TRBV11-2 and TRBJ1-1, the CDR3 gives the full variable domain: EAGVAQSPRYKIIEKRQSVAFWCNPISGHATLYWYQQILGQGPKLLIQFQNNGVVDDSQLPKDRFSAERLKGVDSTLKIQPAKLEDSAVYLCASSPAGRSRAFFGQGTRLTVV.

This chain connects TRBV29-1 to TRBJ2-3; maybe TRBD1 (6 bases). Germline CDR1 and CDR2: SQVTM and ANQGSEA. The CDR3 consists of 11 residues. V gave up 7 bases and J gave up 7 bases, with 12 bases separating them. CDR3 protein: CSGRTAYTQYF. Here the CDR3 DNA reads TGCAGCGGTCGGACAGCCTATACGCAGTATTTT.

The gene calls are TRBV9 and TRBJ1-4, with TRBD1 matching 11 bases. Germline trimming cut 4 bases from V and 7 bases from J; bases unmatched to any gene: 6. From germline, CDR1 is SGDLS and CDR2 YYNGEE. This CDR3 is 15 amino acids long. The CDR3 is CASSRGDRGSEKLFF. In DNA, the CDR3 is TGTGCCAGCAGCAGGGGGGACAGGGGGAGTGAAAAACTGTTTTTT.

The genes are TRBV7-2 and TRBJ1-5; D is unclear. The CDR3 has 12 amino acids. Germline CDR1 reads SGHTA; CDR2 reads FQGNSA. V dropped 1 base and J dropped 2 bases, with 0 bases sitting between them. The CDR3 loop is CASSLGNQPQHF. CDR3 in DNA: TGTGCCAGCAGCTTAGGCAATCAGCCCCAGCATTTT. The full variable domain, in which reference TRBV7-2 and TRBJ1-5 provide the parts outside the CDR3, is GAGVSQSPSNKVTEKGKDVELRCDPISGHTALYWYRQSLGQGLEFLIYFQGNSAPDKSGLPSDRFSAERTGGSVSTLTIQRTQQEDSAVYLCASSLGNQPQHFGDGTRLSIL.